The present entry profiles one TCR beta chain with its context. This entry comes from a study of Ad26.COV2.S vaccination and SARS-CoV-2 variants. Noted treatment: roughly 20 received Ad26.COV2.S at low or high dose, single or two shots; about five received placebo; per-sample allocation not given. Specimens were obtained on day 63 following the first vaccine or placebo injection. This table comes from immunoSEQ multiplex PCR, and its TCRdb copy is limited to in-frame clones, with some not included. The sample contains some 410,000 clones, around 92% of which appear only once. Germline V lookup: CDR1 MNHEY, CDR2 SMNVEV (reference sequence). The ends lost 4 bases at V and 6 bases at J; junction bases unmatched: 7. The CDR3 length is 15 residues.

The rearrangement joins TRBV27 to TRBJ2-2; TRBD1 matches at 8 bases. The receptor's source is a person aged 18 to 65 who received the Ad26.COV2.S COVID-19 vaccine or a placebo. The sample in question was peripheral blood, obtained in a trial of Ad26.COV2.S vaccine versus placebo. CDR3: CASSSAGGAPGELFF. For the CDR3, the DNA is TGTGCCAGCAGTTCGGCAGGGGGCGCGCCCGGGGAGCTGTTTTTT.